This is a list of T cell receptor beta chains from one sample in a study of early T cells in non-severe SARS-CoV-2 infection. TCRdb re-derived calls from the 5' RACE reads in MiXCR, one entry per CDR3 protein. The sample holds about 66,000 distinct CDR3 sequences; approximately 10% are singletons and the top ten take about 3.5%. Sequencing was performed on whole blood. The receptors originated from an adult who was a healthcare worker with PCR-confirmed SARS-CoV-2 infection or an uninfected control (not recorded which). Both conserved end residues are part of each CDR3. D genes are given only for firm matches. Clone size is given for some rows only: seen once, a few or many times, or a class if the clone is expanded.

J gene: TRBJ2-3; V gene: TRBV2; D gene: TRBD1; clone size: few; CDR3 protein: CASSEVTGRSTDTQYF; CDR3 DNA: TGTGCCAGCAGTGAAGTGACAGGGCGAAGCACAGATACGCAGTATTTT
J gene: TRBJ2-7; V gene: TRBV6-5; D gene: .; clone size: few; CDR3 protein: CASSYVPEGFYEQYF; CDR3 DNA: TGTGCCAGCAGTTACGTTCCGGAGGGGTTCTACGAGCAGTACTTC
J gene: TRBJ1-2; V gene: TRBV7-3; D gene: .; clone size: .; CDR3 protein: CASSPLPSPRGYTF; CDR3 DNA: TGTGCCAGCAGCCCCTTACCCTCTCCTCGGGGCTACACCTTC
J gene: TRBJ2-1; V gene: TRBV5-6; D gene: TRBD1; clone size: .; CDR3 protein: CASSPKGQASSYNEQFF; CDR3 DNA: TGTGCCAGCAGCCCGAAGGGACAGGCAAGCTCCTACAATGAGCAGTTCTTC
J gene: TRBJ2-1; V gene: TRBV12-3/TRBV12-4; D gene: TRBD2; clone size: few; CDR3 protein: CASSSTSGRAGNEQFF; CDR3 DNA: TGTGCCAGCAGCTCGACTAGCGGGAGGGCCGGTAATGAGCAGTTCTTC
J gene: TRBJ2-7; V gene: TRBV7-8; D gene: .; clone size: .; CDR3 protein: CASSLAPGGGFYEQYF; CDR3 DNA: TGTGCCAGCAGCTTAGCCCCTGGGGGGGGCTTCTACGAGCAGTACTTC
J gene: TRBJ2-1; V gene: TRBV29-1; D gene: .; clone size: .; CDR3 protein: CSVGGTGKGEQFF; CDR3 DNA: TGCAGCGTTGGGGGCACAGGGAAAGGTGAGCAGTTCTTC
J gene: TRBJ2-1; V gene: TRBV12-3/TRBV12-4; D gene: .; clone size: many; CDR3 protein: CASSLRGPYNEQFF; CDR3 DNA: TGTGCCAGCAGTTTGAGGGGTCCCTACAATGAGCAGTTCTTC
J gene: TRBJ2-1; V gene: TRBV30; D gene: .; clone size: .; CDR3 protein: CAWSILQVGNEQFF; CDR3 DNA: TGTGCCTGGAGTATTCTACAGGTTGGCAATGAGCAGTTCTTC
J gene: TRBJ2-7; V gene: TRBV6-1; D gene: TRBD1; clone size: many; CDR3 protein: CASSEDRGSYEQYF; CDR3 DNA: TGTGCCAGCAGTGAAGACAGGGGATCCTACGAGCAGTACTTC
J gene: TRBJ1-1; V gene: TRBV27; D gene: TRBD1; clone size: few; CDR3 protein: CASSYRGRRTEAFF; CDR3 DNA: TGTGCCAGCAGTTACAGGGGGCGAAGGACTGAAGCTTTCTTT
J gene: TRBJ2-3; V gene: TRBV20-1; D gene: .; clone size: few; CDR3 protein: CSPDISSSDTQYF; CDR3 DNA: TGCAGCCCCGACATTTCCTCTTCAGATACGCAGTATTTT
J gene: TRBJ2-5; V gene: TRBV6-2/TRBV6-3; D gene: .; clone size: .; CDR3 protein: CASSYSDWQGGETQYF; CDR3 DNA: TGTGCCAGCAGTTACTCCGATTGGCAGGGAGGCGAGACCCAGTACTTC
J gene: TRBJ1-1; V gene: TRBV7-9; D gene: .; clone size: few; CDR3 protein: CASSPTRNTEAFF; CDR3 DNA: TGTGCCAGCAGCCCCACACGGAACACTGAAGCTTTCTTT
J gene: TRBJ2-7; V gene: TRBV5-1; D gene: .; clone size: few; CDR3 protein: CASSLSDEQYF; CDR3 DNA: TGCGCCAGCAGCTTGTCGGACGAGCAGTACTTC
J gene: TRBJ2-7; V gene: TRBV7-6; D gene: .; clone size: .; CDR3 protein: CASSFGSAYEQYF; CDR3 DNA: TGTGCCAGCAGCTTCGGGTCCGCCTACGAGCAGTACTTC
J gene: TRBJ2-2; V gene: TRBV20-1; D gene: TRBD1; clone size: many; CDR3 protein: CSVAGGANTGELFF; CDR3 DNA: TGCAGTGTCGCAGGGGGCGCGAACACCGGGGAGCTGTTTTTT
J gene: TRBJ1-3; V gene: TRBV3-1; D gene: .; clone size: .; CDR3 protein: CASSQDLSGNTIYF; CDR3 DNA: TGTGCCAGCAGCCAAGATCTCTCTGGAAACACCATATATTTT
J gene: TRBJ1-2; V gene: TRBV12-3/TRBV12-4; D gene: .; clone size: few; CDR3 protein: CASSLIGQIRGYTF; CDR3 DNA: TGTGCCAGCAGTTTGATAGGACAAATTCGAGGCTACACCTTC
J gene: TRBJ2-1; V gene: TRBV30; D gene: .; clone size: few; CDR3 protein: CAWSVPSTSRVFHEQFF; CDR3 DNA: TGTGCCTGGAGTGTCCCTTCTACTAGCAGGGTGTTCCATGAGCAGTTCTTC
J gene: TRBJ2-6; V gene: TRBV15; D gene: .; clone size: many; CDR3 protein: CATSRERGANVLTF; CDR3 DNA: TGTGCCACCAGCAGAGAACGGGGGGCCAACGTCCTGACTTTC
J gene: TRBJ1-1; V gene: TRBV28; D gene: .; clone size: few; CDR3 protein: CASSLFGRAGNTEAFF; CDR3 DNA: TGTGCCAGCAGTTTATTTGGGCGAGCAGGGAACACTGAAGCTTTCTTT
J gene: TRBJ1-2; V gene: TRBV6-4; D gene: .; clone size: .; CDR3 protein: CASSDLARGGYGYTF; CDR3 DNA: TGTGCCAGCAGTGACCTCGCCAGGGGTGGCTATGGCTACACCTTC
J gene: TRBJ2-1; V gene: TRBV20-1; D gene: .; clone size: few; CDR3 protein: CSARDPKGFVGASYNEQFF; CDR3 DNA: TGCAGTGCTAGGGATCCGAAAGGTTTTGTGGGAGCCTCCTACAATGAGCAGTTCTTC
J gene: TRBJ2-7; V gene: TRBV6-2/TRBV6-3; D gene: TRBD1; clone size: .; CDR3 protein: CASSDRDRPYEQYF; CDR3 DNA: TGTGCCAGCAGCGATCGGGACAGGCCCTACGAGCAGTACTTC
J gene: TRBJ2-1; V gene: TRBV10-3; D gene: .; clone size: many; CDR3 protein: CAISDGVGEQFF; CDR3 DNA: TGTGCCATCAGTGATGGGGTTGGTGAGCAGTTCTTC
J gene: TRBJ2-7; V gene: TRBV5-6; D gene: .; clone size: few; CDR3 protein: CASSLDRYEQYF; CDR3 DNA: TGTGCCAGCAGCTTGGACAGGTACGAGCAGTACTTC
J gene: TRBJ2-4; V gene: TRBV12-3/TRBV12-4; D gene: .; clone size: many; CDR3 protein: CASSPWLEDAKNIQYF; CDR3 DNA: TGTGCCAGCAGCCCATGGTTGGAGGACGCCAAAAACATTCAGTACTTC
J gene: TRBJ2-7; V gene: TRBV20-1; D gene: TRBD2; clone size: .; CDR3 protein: CSAMTSGSNYEQYF; CDR3 DNA: TGCAGTGCTATGACTAGCGGGAGTAACTACGAGCAGTACTTC
J gene: TRBJ2-2; V gene: TRBV29-1; D gene: .; clone size: many; CDR3 protein: CSVGASANTGELFF; CDR3 DNA: TGCAGCGTTGGGGCTAGCGCGAACACCGGGGAGCTGTTTTTT
J gene: TRBJ2-7; V gene: TRBV20-1; D gene: TRBD2; clone size: many; CDR3 protein: CSVTSGIQSYEQYF; CDR3 DNA: TGCAGTGTGACTAGCGGGATACAATCCTACGAGCAGTACTTC
J gene: TRBJ2-2; V gene: TRBV12-3/TRBV12-4; D gene: .; clone size: many; CDR3 protein: CASSWRGRNTGELFF; CDR3 DNA: TGTGCCAGCAGTTGGCGCGGGCGAAACACCGGGGAGCTGTTTTTT
J gene: TRBJ2-1; V gene: TRBV10-1; D gene: .; clone size: .; CDR3 protein: CASSAELASHNEQFF; CDR3 DNA: TGCGCCAGCAGTGCCGAACTAGCCTCACACAATGAGCAGTTCTTC
J gene: TRBJ2-7; V gene: TRBV7-6; D gene: .; clone size: .; CDR3 protein: CASSSQSFSYEQYF; CDR3 DNA: TGTGCCAGCAGCTCTCAGTCCTTCTCCTACGAGCAGTACTTC
J gene: TRBJ1-2; V gene: TRBV10-3; D gene: .; clone size: few; CDR3 protein: CAIEQGEDGYTF; CDR3 DNA: TGTGCCATCGAACAGGGAGAGGATGGCTACACCTTC
J gene: TRBJ2-2; V gene: TRBV18; D gene: .; clone size: few; CDR3 protein: CASSPLGTENTGELFF; CDR3 DNA: TGTGCCAGCTCACCGCTTGGGACGGAGAACACCGGGGAGCTGTTTTTT
J gene: TRBJ2-7; V gene: TRBV18; D gene: .; clone size: many; CDR3 protein: CASSQGPPPLGEQYF; CDR3 DNA: TGTGCCAGCTCACAGGGACCCCCCCCGTTAGGCGAGCAGTACTTC
J gene: TRBJ2-5; V gene: TRBV7-2; D gene: TRBD1; clone size: many; CDR3 protein: CASSLGRQGASETQYF; CDR3 DNA: TGTGCCAGCAGCCTAGGGAGACAGGGGGCTTCGGAGACCCAGTACTTC
J gene: TRBJ2-7; V gene: TRBV24-1; D gene: .; clone size: few; CDR3 protein: CATSGRGEYEQYF; CDR3 DNA: TGTGCCACCAGTGGCAGGGGGGAATACGAGCAGTACTTC
J gene: TRBJ2-2; V gene: TRBV30; D gene: .; clone size: many; CDR3 protein: CAWRMSGADTGELFF; CDR3 DNA: TGTGCCTGGAGAATGTCAGGGGCGGACACCGGGGAGCTGTTTTTT
J gene: TRBJ2-3; V gene: TRBV5-5; D gene: .; clone size: once; CDR3 protein: CASSLVRGSTDTQYF; CDR3 DNA: TGTGCCAGCAGCTTGGTTCGGGGAAGCACAGATACGCAGTATTTT
J gene: TRBJ2-1; V gene: TRBV3-1; D gene: TRBD2; clone size: few; CDR3 protein: CASRLAGNEQFF; CDR3 DNA: TGTGCCAGCAGACTAGCGGGTAATGAGCAGTTCTTC
J gene: TRBJ2-1; V gene: TRBV20-1; D gene: TRBD2; clone size: .; CDR3 protein: CSAGGLAGTYNEQFF; CDR3 DNA: TGCAGTGCCGGCGGTCTAGCGGGTACCTACAATGAGCAGTTCTTC
J gene: TRBJ2-7; V gene: TRBV20-1; D gene: TRBD2; clone size: .; CDR3 protein: CSATGTRFEQYF; CDR3 DNA: TGCAGTGCTACCGGGACTAGGTTCGAGCAGTACTTC
J gene: TRBJ2-4; V gene: TRBV29-1; D gene: .; clone size: few; CDR3 protein: CSVVVWGRFKNIQYF; CDR3 DNA: TGCAGCGTCGTAGTTTGGGGGAGGTTCAAAAACATTCAGTACTTC
J gene: TRBJ2-2; V gene: TRBV6-1; D gene: .; clone size: .; CDR3 protein: CASRTASTGELFF; CDR3 DNA: TGTGCCAGCCGGACGGCTAGCACCGGGGAGCTGTTTTTT
J gene: TRBJ2-1; V gene: TRBV18; D gene: .; clone size: .; CDR3 protein: CASSPQITSYNEQFF; CDR3 DNA: TGTGCCAGCTCACCACAGATTACCTCCTACAATGAGCAGTTCTTC
J gene: TRBJ1-2; V gene: TRBV27; D gene: .; clone size: .; CDR3 protein: CASSQYRVNYGYTF; CDR3 DNA: TGTGCCAGCAGCCAATACAGGGTAAACTATGGCTACACCTTC
J gene: TRBJ2-7; V gene: TRBV5-6; D gene: .; clone size: few; CDR3 protein: CASTRRTPGQQYF; CDR3 DNA: TGTGCCAGCACTCGGAGGACCCCCGGGCAGCAGTACTTC